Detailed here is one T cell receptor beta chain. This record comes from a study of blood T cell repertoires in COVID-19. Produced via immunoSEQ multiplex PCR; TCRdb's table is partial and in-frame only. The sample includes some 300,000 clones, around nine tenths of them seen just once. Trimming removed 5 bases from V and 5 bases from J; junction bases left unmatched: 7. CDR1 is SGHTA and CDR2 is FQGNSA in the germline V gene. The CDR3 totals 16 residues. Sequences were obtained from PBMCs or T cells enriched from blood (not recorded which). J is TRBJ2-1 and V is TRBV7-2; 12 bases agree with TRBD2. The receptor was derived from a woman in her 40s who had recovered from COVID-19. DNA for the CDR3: TGTGCCAGCAGCCCCACCCTAGCGGGGGGGAACAATGAGCAGTTCTTC. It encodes CASSPTLAGGNNEQFF.